This entry is about one TCR beta chain. Its antigen remains unknown. This sample stems from a study of identifying expanded T cells in peripheral blood. TCRdb's copy holds only in-frame clones and misses some; the assay was immunoSEQ multiplex PCR. Among 100,000 or so clones listed, approximately 90% were seen once. No infections or other immune events were documented during collection. Study observations and caveats: Approximately 2-week clone count variance significantly increased as total template count grew. Approximately 1.2 clones differed between technical replicates, versus around 15 and 18 over time.

The TCR was taken from a person aged 18 to 75 in good health. Sequencing was carried out using blood.

The CDR3 nucleotides read TGTGCCAGCAGTTACGGGACAGGGGATTTCTTAGGGCAGTTCTTC. Translation: CASSYGTGDFLGQFF. V usage is TRBV6-5 and J usage is TRBJ2-1; 10 nucleotides line up with TRBD1. The V segment lost 2 bases and the J segment 12 bases; nucleotides outside the gene matches: 10. The CDR3 loop spans 15 amino acids. Germline assignment: CDR1 MNHEY and CDR2 SVGAGI.